Following are 26 T cell receptor beta chains from one sample sequenced in a study of blood T cell repertoires in COVID-19. Profiling relied on immunoSEQ multiplex PCR, and the TCRdb table lists in-frame clones only, not all of them. The data hold some 83,000 clones, with about 82% observed a single time. What was sequenced was peripheral blood. Receptors were obtained from a man in his fifties or sixties with active COVID-19.

V usage is TRBV19 and J usage is TRBJ2-1; no reliable D call. The CDR3 loop spans 11 amino acids. V lost 3 bases and J lost 7, with 4 bases in between. CDR1 LNHDA and CDR2 SQIVND come from the germline V gene (reference sequence). The CDR3 is CASSIVNEQFF. CDR3 DNA: TGTGCCAGTAGTATCGTTAATGAGCAGTTCTTC. The entire variable domain, with the rest obtained from reference TRBV19 and TRBJ2-1, is as follows: DGGITQSPKYLFRKEGQNVTLSCEQNLNHDAMYWYRQDPGQGLRLIYYSQIVNDFQKGDIAEGYSVSREKKESFPLTVTSAQKNPTAFYLCASSIVNEQFFGPGTRLTVL.

The DNA of the CDR3 is TGTGCCAGTAGTATAGAACGGACAAACTATGGCTACACCTTC. Its translation: CASSIERTNYGYTF. This chain uses TRBV19 with TRBJ1-2; maybe TRBD1 (5 bases). The CDR3 spans 14 residues. V was trimmed by 0 bases and J by 2 bases, leaving 7 bases between them. Germline lookup yields CDR1 LNHDA and CDR2 SQIVND (reference sequence).

This chain connects TRBV28 to TRBJ2-5, with a tentative D call TRBD1 (5 bases). Per the germline V gene, CDR1 is MDHEN and CDR2 is SYDVKM. The CDR3 sequence is 14 residues long. V lost 3 bases and J 4 bases, leaving 12 bases between the germline ends. CDR3 in amino acids: CASSFQGSGETQYF. In DNA form, the CDR3 reads TGTGCCAGCAGTTTTCAGGGATCCGGAGAGACCCAGTACTTC.

The chain combines TRBV11-3 with TRBJ2-2, with a possible D match to TRBD1 (6 bases). The CDR3 totals 17 residues. The germline gives CDR1 SGHNT, CDR2 YENEEA. Trimming left V 8 bases short and J 3 bases short, with 22 bases between. CDR3 loop: CASGRGSGHLDTGELFF. The CDR3 DNA follows: TGTGCCAGCGGACGAGGGTCGGGACACCTTGACACCGGGGAGCTGTTTTTT.

The chain recombines TRBV4-2 with TRBJ1-1; D is perhaps TRBD1 (5 bases). CDR3 length: 18 amino acids. Germline loops: CDR1 LGHNA, CDR2 YNFKEQ. V was clipped by 7 bases and J by 3 bases, with 27 bases between them. CDR3 sequence (DNA): TGTGCCAGCAAACCAATTGTGGGGGGGAGCGGACTTGACACTGAAGCTTTCTTT. Protein: CASKPIVGGSGLDTEAFF.

The chain links TRBV19 to TRBJ1-1, with D possibly being TRBD1 (5 bases). The V end was cut by 3 bases, the J end by 3 bases, with 23 bases between. Per the germline V gene, CDR1 is LNHDA and CDR2 is SQIVND (reference sequence). The CDR3 has 18 amino acids. CDR3 sequence: CASSIGIRGRDADTEAFF. CDR3 DNA sequence: TGTGCCAGTAGTATTGGAATTAGGGGCAGGGATGCGGACACTGAAGCTTTCTTT.

This chain uses TRBV28 with TRBJ1-6; no clear D gene. Looked up from germline, CDR1 is MDHEN and CDR2 is SYDVKM. The length of the CDR3 is 15 residues. Trimming took 5 bases from V and 6 from J, leaving 14 bases between them. The CDR3 loop reads CASSRWKDTNSPLHF. In nucleotides, the CDR3 is TGTGCCAGCAGTCGCTGGAAAGACACTAATTCACCCCTCCACTTT.

The chain couples TRBV11-1 to TRBJ1-1; 8 bases agree with TRBD1. The CDR3 totals 14 residues. The junction had 5 bases not matched to a gene; V was cut back by 6 bases and J by 2 bases. The germline V gene encodes CDR1 SGHAT and CDR2 FQDESV (reference sequence). CDR3 in amino acids: CASSPDRGNTEAFF. The CDR3 nucleotides read TGTGCCAGCAGTCCCGACAGGGGTAACACTGAAGCTTTCTTT.

The chain links TRBV24-1 to TRBJ1-1; D possibly corresponds to TRBD1 (5 bases). CDR1 KGHDR and CDR2 SFDVKD come from the germline V gene. The CDR3 has 13 amino acids. Trimming took off 2 bases at V and 8 bases at J, with 11 bases between the two ends. The CDR3 sequence: CATSDYQGLEAFF. The CDR3 bases are TGTGCCACCAGTGATTACCAGGGACTGGAAGCTTTCTTT.

This chain links TRBV7-2 with TRBJ1-4; 10 bases align to TRBD1. Germline V gene lookup returns CDR1 SGHTA and CDR2 FQGNSA. J gave up 8 bases and V 2 bases, and 5 bases lay outside the gene matches. CDR3 length equals 15 residues. In nucleotides, the CDR3 is TGTGCCAGCAGCTTATTAGGGACAGGGGAAGAAAAACTGTTTTTT. Translation gives CASSLLGTGEEKLFF. Drawing the rest from reference TRBV7-2 and TRBJ1-4, the complete variable domain is GAGVSQSPSNKVTEKGKDVELRCDPISGHTALYWYRQSLGQGLEFLIYFQGNSAPDKSGLPSDRFSAERTGGSVSTLTIQRTQQEDSAVYLCASSLLGTGEEKLFFGSGTQLSVL.

The chain uses TRBV20-1 and TRBJ2-2, with D maybe TRBD1 (6 bases). V lost 6 bases, J lost 9 bases, and 11 bases lay in between. Germline CDR1 DFQATT, CDR2 SNEGSKA (reference sequence). The CDR3 extends over 11 amino acids. CDR3 region: CSAQGPRELFF. CDR3 DNA sequence: TGCAGTGCCCAGGGGCCCCGGGAGCTGTTTTTT.

V is TRBV5-1 and J is TRBJ2-3, with TRBD2 identical over 11 bases. Germline CDR1 and CDR2: SGHRS and YFSETQ. The CDR3 has 16 residues. V gave up 6 bases and J gave up 4 bases; unmatched junction bases: 10. CDR3 sequence reads: CASTLGTSGRADTQYF. CDR3 coding DNA: TGCGCCAGCACCCTGGGCACTAGCGGGAGAGCAGATACGCAGTATTTT.

The chain couples TRBV7-8 to TRBJ2-1; no definite D call. Per germline, CDR1 SGHVS and CDR2 FQNEAQ. With 1 base removed from V and 0 bases from J, the gap between germline ends came to 13 bases. CDR3 size: 17 residues. The CDR3 reads CASSLENYPSSYNEQFF. In DNA, the CDR3 is TGTGCCAGCAGCTTAGAGAACTACCCTAGCTCCTACAATGAGCAGTTCTTC.

A single count supports this clone. The chain uses TRBV4-1 and TRBJ1-4; no clear D gene. The germline V and J ends were trimmed by 0 bases and 0 bases, with 8 bases remaining between them. Germline V lookup: CDR1 MGHRA, CDR2 YSYEKL. This CDR3 is 16 amino acids long. The CDR3 region is CASSQEGRATNEKLFF. In DNA form, the CDR3 reads TGCGCCAGCAGCCAAGAAGGGAGGGCAACTAATGAAAAACTGTTTTTT.

The rearrangement links TRBV27 to TRBJ1-4, with 9 bases that match TRBD1. CDR1 and CDR2 (germline): MNHEY, SMNVEV (reference sequence). V lost 2 bases, J lost 8 bases, and 6 bases stayed unmatched. There are 15 residues in the CDR3. The CDR3 coding sequence is TGTGCCAGCAGTTTACGGGGGACAGGGCAAGAAAAACTGTTTTTT. It codes for CASSLRGTGQEKLFF.

This clone was observed a single time. The rearrangement joins TRBV4-2 to TRBJ2-1; 14 nucleotides agree with TRBD2. Per the germline V gene, CDR1 is LGHNA and CDR2 is YNFKEQ. J gave up 11 bases and V 0 bases, and 9 bases lay outside the gene matches. The CDR3 loop spans 17 amino acids. CDR3 sequence (DNA): TGTGCCAGCAGCCAAGAGTCCGGGACTAGCGGGGGTTTGAAGCAGTTCTTC. The encoded protein is CASSQESGTSGGLKQFF.

This clone was detected once. The DNA for the CDR3 is TGTGCCAGCAGCGTAGCAGGCTCCTCTGGGGCCAACGTCCTGACTTTC. This translates into CASSVAGSSGANVLTF. The rearrangement joins TRBV9 to TRBJ2-6; D is uncertain. This CDR3 spans 16 amino acids. Trimming took off 0 bases at V and 0 bases at J, with 7 bases between the two ends. The V gene's germline CDR1 is SGDLS and CDR2 YYNGEE. Full variable domain (outside the CDR3, taken from reference TRBV9 and TRBJ2-6): DSGVTQTPKHLITATGQRVTLRCSPRSGDLSVYWYQQSLDQGLQFLIQYYNGEERAKGNILERFSAQQFPDLHSELNLSSLELGDSALYFCASSVAGSSGANVLTFGAGSRLTVL.

This chain joins TRBV11-3 and TRBJ2-3; D is undetermined. The CDR3 is 14 amino acids. The ends were cut back, 1 base at V and 6 bases at J, with 11 bases in the middle. Per germline, CDR1 SGHNT and CDR2 YENEEA. The CDR3 region is CASSLGRRPDTQYF. The CDR3 DNA sequence: TGTGCCAGCAGCTTAGGGCGGAGACCCGATACGCAGTATTTT.

This chain connects TRBV4-3 to TRBJ2-3; D is possibly TRBD2 (6 bases). V lost 3 bases to trimming and J lost 4 bases, with 11 bases between them. Germline CDR1 and CDR2: LGHNA and YSLEER. The CDR3 has 14 residues. The CDR3, as DNA: TGCGCCAGCAGCCAGGATCGGGGGTCAGATACGCAGTATTTT. Its translation is CASSQDRGSDTQYF.

The V gene is TRBV5-1, the J gene TRBJ2-5; D is possibly TRBD2 (6 bases). With 2 bases removed from V and 5 bases from J, the gap between germline ends came to 13 bases. The CDR3 is 14 amino acids. Looked up from germline, CDR1 is SGHRS and CDR2 is YFSETQ. The CDR3 DNA reads as TGCGCCAGCAGCTTCCTAGGTGGAGGGGAGACCCAGTACTTC. It specifies CASSFLGGGETQYF.

This chain joins TRBV24-1 and TRBJ1-1, with 9 bases aligning to TRBD1. CDR3 length: 16 amino acids. Looked up from germline, CDR1 is KGHDR and CDR2 is SFDVKD. The trim removed 5 bases at V and 1 base at J, leaving 7 bases unmatched. The DNA for the CDR3 is TGTGCCACCAGTGGGATAGGACAGGGGAGGAACACTGAAGCTTTCTTT. Translation gives CATSGIGQGRNTEAFF.

The V and J genes are TRBV6-6 and TRBJ2-3; TRBD1 is a possible D gene (6 bases). The CDR3 length is 14 residues. Germline-derived CDR1 and CDR2 are MNHNY and SVGAGI (reference sequence). V lost 8 bases to trimming and J lost 1 base, with 13 bases between them. The CDR3 DNA reads as TGTGCCAGCCTTAGGGACATGGGCACAGATACGCAGTATTTT. Protein product: CASLRDMGTDTQYF.

This clone was counted between two and nine times. The chain employs TRBV4-2 and TRBJ1-4; 7 bases agree with TRBD1. The CDR3 totals 15 residues. J gave up 8 bases and V 0 bases, and 6 bases lay outside the gene matches. Germline V gene sequence: CDR1 LGHNA, CDR2 YNFKEQ. The CDR3 bases are TGTGCCAGCAGCCAAGATGGCGGGACAGCCGAAAAACTGTTTTTT. As protein: CASSQDGGTAEKLFF.

The V and J genes are TRBV5-4 and TRBJ2-1; 8 bases match TRBD2. The CDR3 contains 16 residues. The germline gives CDR1 SGHNT, CDR2 YYREEE (reference sequence). With V trimmed by 6 bases and J by 4 bases, 12 bases remained unmatched. The CDR3 nucleotides are TGTGCCAGCACCTCCCAGGACGGGGGGGCTTACAATGAGCAGTTCTTC. Amino acids: CASTSQDGGAYNEQFF.

The rearrangement joins TRBV10-3 to TRBJ2-2; weak D call: TRBD2 (5 bases). Germline V gene lookup returns CDR1 ENHRY and CDR2 SYGVKD. V was cut by 3 bases and J by 0 bases, with 23 bases left in between. CDR3 length equals 20 residues. CDR3 protein: CAISDVPGYNKNANTGELFF. CDR3 sequence (DNA): TGTGCCATCAGTGACGTCCCGGGATACAATAAGAACGCGAACACCGGGGAGCTGTTTTTT.

The chain joins TRBV4-3 to TRBJ1-2, with TRBD1 matching 7 bases. The germline V gene has CDR1 LGHNA and CDR2 YSLEER. This CDR3 spans 15 amino acids. J gave up 5 bases and V 2 bases, and 8 bases lay outside the gene matches. Here the CDR3 DNA reads TGCGCCAGCAGCCAAAAAAGACAGGGCGGGTATGGCTACACCTTC. As protein: CASSQKRQGGYGYTF.